The sequence of this T cell receptor (beta chain) was determined in a study of shared clonotypes between healthy human individuals. Germline CDR1 and CDR2: SQVTM and ANQGSEA. The CDR3 totals 12 residues. This clone was observed a single time. A read error may produce the germline difference seen at one junction end. The protocol was immunoSEQ multiplex PCR, while the TCRdb copy is restricted to in-frame clones and leaves out a portion. The sample records around 200,000 clones, roughly 93% being singletons. The receptor's source is a woman aged 25 to 39 in good health. The sequencing sample was made of naive CD4+ T cells sorted from blood. Noted subset: CD45RA+ positively selected. The rearrangement uses TRBV29-1 and TRBJ1-2; TRBD1 matches at 7 bases. CDR3 amino acids: CSVEGTVRGYTF. The CDR3 DNA sequence: TGCAGCGTGGAAGGGACAGTGAGAGGCTACACCTTC.